This T cell receptor (beta chain) was documented in a study of tumor-infiltrating lymphocytes in primary liver carcinoma. Unsorted whole blood yielded blood RNA, and germline DNA was extracted as well. For this clonotype: One end of the junction varies from germline; a read error may be responsible.

The researchers produced TCR beta cDNA from roughly 550 ng total RNA with a constant-region primer. Employing slightly modified ARM-PCR, three nested multiplex PCR rounds were run, and these gave rise to the TCR beta libraries. A C-beta reverse primer and TRBV1-TRBV30 forward primers served in each of the first two PCR rounds, at 10 cycles apiece. TCRdb re-derived calls from the multiplex PCR reads in MiXCR, one entry per CDR3 protein. The repertoire consists of roughly 330,000 distinct CDR3 sequences, with about 65% occurring once and the leading ten covering under 8.5%. Germline V gene lookup returns CDR1 PRHDT and CDR2 FYEKMQ (reference sequence). The CDR3 is made up of 14 amino acids.

J is TRBJ1-5 and V is TRBV13; D remains ambiguous. Sequencing was performed on peripheral blood. The source of this sequence is a man aged 35 to 55 with primary liver carcinoma and hepatitis B virus infection. The CDR3 spells CTSSLGPGNQPQHF. The CDR3 DNA is TGTACCAGTAGTCTGGGCCCTGGTAATCAGCCCCAGCATTTT.